This is a list of T cell receptor beta chains from one sample in a study of neurological immune-mediated disorders. TCRdb independently ran MiXCR on the 5' RACE reads; one entry per CDR3 protein. The data hold roughly 45,000 distinct CDR3 sequences, with approximately 3% observed a single time. What was sequenced was PBMCs. All receptors derive from a woman aged 45-59 years with multiple sclerosis. CDR3s include the opening cysteine and the closing phenylalanine or tryptophan. The D gene is left open where the match is weak. Expanded clones get a size class; other rows say once, few or many, or leave the size out.

CDR3: CASSLMGTANQPQHF
DNA: TGTGCCAGCAGCTTGATGGGTACCGCAAATCAGCCCCAGCATTTT
length: 15
size: many
D: -
J: TRBJ1-5
V: TRBV7-2

CDR3: CASSASSGANVLTF
DNA: TGTGCCAGCAGTGCGAGCTCTGGGGCCAACGTCCTGACTTTC
length: 14
size: many
D: -
J: TRBJ2-6
V: TRBV6-5

CDR3: CASSLALPTGEGGKLFF
DNA: TGCGCCAGCAGCTTGGCACTACCGACAGGAGAGGGTGGAAAACTGTTTTTT
length: 17
size: many
D: -
J: TRBJ1-4
V: TRBV5-1

CDR3: CASSPQANTGELFF
DNA: TGTGCCAGCAGCCCACAGGCGAACACCGGGGAGCTGTTTTTT
length: 14
size: few
D: -
J: TRBJ2-2
V: TRBV2

CDR3: CASSPTPYEQYF
DNA: TGTGCCAGTAGCCCGACCCCCTACGAGCAGTACTTC
length: 12
size: many
D: -
J: TRBJ2-7
V: TRBV10-3

CDR3: CASNGEGLAKNIQYF
DNA: TGTGCCAGCAACGGTGAAGGACTAGCCAAAAACATTCAGTACTTC
length: 15
size: many
D: -
J: TRBJ2-4
V: TRBV28

CDR3: CASSGRDRDTDTQYF
DNA: TGCGCCAGCAGCGGCCGGGACAGGGACACAGATACGCAGTATTTT
length: 15
size: many
D: TRBD1
J: TRBJ2-3
V: TRBV5-1

CDR3: CSAEKAEPVGGTQYF
DNA: TGCAGTGCTGAGAAGGCGGAACCGGTCGGTGGGACCCAGTACTTC
length: 15
size: many
D: -
J: TRBJ2-5
V: TRBV20-1

CDR3: CASSWTAFMNTEAFF
DNA: TGTGCCAGCAGCTGGACAGCCTTCATGAACACTGAAGCTTTCTTT
length: 15
size: many
D: -
J: TRBJ1-1
V: TRBV6-5

CDR3: CASTTQAAPSTDTQYF
DNA: TGCGCCAGCACGACCCAAGCCGCCCCTAGCACAGATACGCAGTATTTT
length: 16
size: -
D: -
J: TRBJ2-3
V: TRBV5-1

CDR3: CATSGRGTVGTDTQYF
DNA: TGTGCCACCAGCGGGAGGGGGACGGTGGGAACAGATACGCAGTATTTT
length: 16
size: many
D: -
J: TRBJ2-3
V: TRBV15

CDR3: CASSLRRGSSSGANVLTF
DNA: TGTGCCAGCAGCCTCCGACGGGGTAGTAGCTCTGGGGCCAACGTCCTGACTTTC
length: 18
size: many
D: -
J: TRBJ2-6
V: TRBV7-2

CDR3: CSARAQGVRDTEAFF
DNA: TGCAGTGCTAGGGCTCAGGGCGTCCGTGACACTGAAGCTTTCTTT
length: 15
size: many
D: -
J: TRBJ1-1
V: TRBV20-1

CDR3: CASSIETGGYEQYF
DNA: TGTGCCAGTAGTATAGAGACAGGGGGATACGAGCAGTACTTC
length: 14
size: many
D: TRBD1
J: TRBJ2-7
V: TRBV19

CDR3: CSARSGLAVDNEQFF
DNA: TGCAGTGCTAGATCGGGACTAGCGGTCGACAATGAGCAGTTCTTC
length: 15
size: many
D: TRBD2
J: TRBJ2-1
V: TRBV20-1

CDR3: CSAEDRATTDTQYF
DNA: TGCAGTGCCGAGGACAGGGCGACGACAGATACGCAGTATTTT
length: 14
size: many
D: TRBD1
J: TRBJ2-3
V: TRBV20-1

CDR3: CASSSRPTGEYQETQYF
DNA: TGTGCCAGCAGCTCTAGGCCGACAGGGGAGTACCAAGAGACCCAGTACTTC
length: 17
size: many
D: TRBD1
J: TRBJ2-5
V: TRBV7-9